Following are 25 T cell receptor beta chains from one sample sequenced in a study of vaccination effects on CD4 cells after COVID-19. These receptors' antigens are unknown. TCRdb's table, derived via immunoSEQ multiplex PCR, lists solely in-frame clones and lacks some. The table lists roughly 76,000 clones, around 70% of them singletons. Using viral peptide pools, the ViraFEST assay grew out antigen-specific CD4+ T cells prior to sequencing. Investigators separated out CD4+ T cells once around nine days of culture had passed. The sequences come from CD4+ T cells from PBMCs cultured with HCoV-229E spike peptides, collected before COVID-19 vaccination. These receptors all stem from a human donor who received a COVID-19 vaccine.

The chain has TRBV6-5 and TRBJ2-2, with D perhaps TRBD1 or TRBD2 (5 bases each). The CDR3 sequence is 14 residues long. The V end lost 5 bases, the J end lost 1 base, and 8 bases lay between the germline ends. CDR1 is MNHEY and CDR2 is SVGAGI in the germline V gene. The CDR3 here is CASSPGRNTGELFF. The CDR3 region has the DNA TGTGCCAGCAGTCCGGGACGGAACACCGGGGAGCTGTTTTTT.

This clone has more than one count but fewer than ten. CDR3 sequence reads: CASSLNLLQSGYTF. CDR3 nucleotide sequence: TGCGCCAGCAGCTTGAATCTCCTTCAGTCGGGCTACACCTTC. The genes are TRBV5-1 and TRBJ1-2; D uncertain. The CDR3 has 14 amino acids. Trimming took 1 base from V and 8 from J, leaving 15 bases between them. Germline V gene sequence: CDR1 SGHRS, CDR2 YFSETQ.

In DNA, the CDR3 is TGTGCCAGCAGCTTGAGAGGGAGCAATCAGCCCCAGCATTTT. Translation gives CASSLRGSNQPQHF. J is TRBJ1-5 and V is TRBV5-6, with D hard to call. There are 14 residues in the CDR3. V dropped 1 base and J dropped 1 base, with 6 bases sitting between them. Germline V gene lookup returns CDR1 SGHDT and CDR2 YYEEEE.

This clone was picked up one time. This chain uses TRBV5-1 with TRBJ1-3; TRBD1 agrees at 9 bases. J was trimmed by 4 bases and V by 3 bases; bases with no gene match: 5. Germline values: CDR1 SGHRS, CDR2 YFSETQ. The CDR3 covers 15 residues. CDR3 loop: CASSSGTGIGNTIYF. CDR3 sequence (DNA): TGCGCCAGCAGCTCCGGGACAGGGATCGGAAACACCATATATTTT.

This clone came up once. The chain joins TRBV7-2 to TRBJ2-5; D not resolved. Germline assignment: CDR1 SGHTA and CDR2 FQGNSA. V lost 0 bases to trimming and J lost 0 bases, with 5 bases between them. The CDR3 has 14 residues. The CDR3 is CASSLAADQETQYF. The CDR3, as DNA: TGTGCCAGCAGCTTAGCGGCAGACCAAGAGACCCAGTACTTC.

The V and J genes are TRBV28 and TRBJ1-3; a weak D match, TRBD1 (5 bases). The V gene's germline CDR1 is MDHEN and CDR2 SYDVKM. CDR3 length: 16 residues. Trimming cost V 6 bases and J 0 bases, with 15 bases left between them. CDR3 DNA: TGTGCCAGCAGCGCTAGCCGGACATTCTCTGGAAACACCATATATTTT. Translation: CASSASRTFSGNTIYF.

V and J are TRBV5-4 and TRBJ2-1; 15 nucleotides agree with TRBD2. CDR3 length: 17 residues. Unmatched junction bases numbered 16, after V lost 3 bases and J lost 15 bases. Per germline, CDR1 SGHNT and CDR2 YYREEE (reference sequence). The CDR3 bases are TGTGCCAGCAGCTCAGGACTAGCGGGGGGGCCGGTTTCCCCCCGGTTCTTC. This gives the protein CASSSGLAGGPVSPRFF.

The CDR3 coding sequence is TGTGCCAGCAGTTATCCGGACTCCCGAGGGTACACCTTC. It is translated as CASSYPDSRGYTF. This chain uses TRBV27 with TRBJ1-2; D ambiguous. The CDR3 runs 13 residues. Germline V lookup: CDR1 MNHEY, CDR2 SMNVEV (reference sequence). V was trimmed by 4 bases and J by 11 bases, leaving 17 bases between them.

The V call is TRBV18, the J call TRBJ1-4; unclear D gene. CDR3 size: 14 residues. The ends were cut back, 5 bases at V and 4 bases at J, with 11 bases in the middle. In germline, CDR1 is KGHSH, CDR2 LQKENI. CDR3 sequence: CASSSERLNEKLFF. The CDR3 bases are TGTGCCAGCTCATCTGAAAGACTTAATGAAAAACTGTTTTTT.

The CDR3 nucleotides read TGTGCCAGCAGCCCTACCCGGGGCCAAAACATTCAGTACTTC. Protein product: CASSPTRGQNIQYF. J is TRBJ2-4 and V is TRBV7-9; D is perhaps TRBD1 or TRBD2 (5 bases each). Trimming stripped 5 bases from V and 5 bases from J, with 13 bases between. The germline CDR1 and CDR2 sequences are SEHNR and FQNEAQ (reference sequence). This CDR3 is 14 amino acids long.

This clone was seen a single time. CDR3 sequence (DNA): TGTGCCAGCAGTGAAGCGGGGACGAGGGGCTACACCTTC. Translating it yields CASSEAGTRGYTF. This chain connects TRBV6-1 to TRBJ1-2, with D possibly being TRBD1 (5 bases). Trimming removed 0 bases from V and 8 bases from J, with 10 bases in between. The CDR3 consists of 13 residues. CDR1 and CDR2 (germline): MNHNS, SASEGT.

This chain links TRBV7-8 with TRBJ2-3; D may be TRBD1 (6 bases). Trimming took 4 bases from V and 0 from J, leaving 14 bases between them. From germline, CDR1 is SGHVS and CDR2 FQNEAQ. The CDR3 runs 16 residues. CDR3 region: CASSWYRASSTDTQYF. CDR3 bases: TGTGCCAGCAGCTGGTACAGGGCATCTAGCACAGATACGCAGTATTTT.

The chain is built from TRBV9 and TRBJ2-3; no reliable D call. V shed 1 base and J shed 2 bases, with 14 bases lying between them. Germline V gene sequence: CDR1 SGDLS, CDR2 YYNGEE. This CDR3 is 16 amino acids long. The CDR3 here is CASSVTQAVPTDTQYF. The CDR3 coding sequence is TGTGCCAGCAGCGTAACCCAGGCGGTACCCACAGATACGCAGTATTTT.

This chain's CDR3 is CASSYGGSHYEQYV. The CDR3 nucleotides are TGTGCCAGCAGTTACGGGGGTTCGCATTACGAGCAGTACGTC. This rearrangement joins TRBV6-6 to TRBJ2-7; D tentatively fits TRBD1 or TRBD2 (5 bases each). This CDR3 is built from 14 residues. V lost 2 bases, J lost 4 bases, and 12 bases lay in between. Germline lookup yields CDR1 MNHNY and CDR2 SVGAGI (reference sequence).

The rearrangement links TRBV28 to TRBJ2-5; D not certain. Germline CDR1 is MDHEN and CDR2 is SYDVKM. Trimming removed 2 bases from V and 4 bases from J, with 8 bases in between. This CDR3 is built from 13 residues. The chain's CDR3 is CASSLRSPETQYF. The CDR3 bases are TGTGCCAGCAGTTTACGATCCCCAGAGACCCAGTACTTC.

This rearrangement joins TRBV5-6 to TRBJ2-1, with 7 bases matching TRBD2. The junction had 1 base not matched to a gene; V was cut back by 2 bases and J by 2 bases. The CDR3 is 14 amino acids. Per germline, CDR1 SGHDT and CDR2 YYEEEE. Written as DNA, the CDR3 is TGTGCCAGCAGCTTTACTAGCGCCTACAATGAGCAGTTCTTC. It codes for CASSFTSAYNEQFF.

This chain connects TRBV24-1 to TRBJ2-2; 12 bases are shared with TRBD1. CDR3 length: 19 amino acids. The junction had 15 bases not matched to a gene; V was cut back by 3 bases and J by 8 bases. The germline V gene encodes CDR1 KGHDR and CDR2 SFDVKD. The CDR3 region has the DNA TGTGCCACCAGTGATGTGGGAGACCGGGACAGGGGGCCATTGGGGGAGCTGTTTTTT. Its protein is CATSDVGDRDRGPLGELFF.

CDR3 sequence: CASSSPLNLSYEQYV. CDR3 coding DNA: TGTGCCAGCAGCTCGCCGTTAAACCTCTCCTACGAGCAGTACGTC. The V call is TRBV5-4, the J call TRBJ2-7; the D is unclear. Trimming stripped 3 bases from V and 0 bases from J, with 13 bases between. The CDR3 is 15 residues long. Germline CDR1 reads SGHNT; CDR2 reads YYREEE (reference sequence).

The CDR3: CAISGDRDTEAFF. The CDR3 region has the DNA TGTGCCATCAGTGGAGACCGGGACACTGAAGCTTTCTTT. This chain uses TRBV10-3 with TRBJ1-1; no reliable D call. V gave up 4 bases and J gave up 3 bases, with 9 bases separating them. Per germline, CDR1 ENHRY and CDR2 SYGVKD. The CDR3 runs 13 residues.

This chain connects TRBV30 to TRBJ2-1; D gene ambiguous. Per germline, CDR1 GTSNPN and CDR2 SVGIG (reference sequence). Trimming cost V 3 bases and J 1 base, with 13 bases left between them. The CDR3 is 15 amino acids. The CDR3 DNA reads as TGTGCCTGGAGATCTGGCGAAGGGTCCTACAATGAGCAGTTCTTC. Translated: CAWRSGEGSYNEQFF.

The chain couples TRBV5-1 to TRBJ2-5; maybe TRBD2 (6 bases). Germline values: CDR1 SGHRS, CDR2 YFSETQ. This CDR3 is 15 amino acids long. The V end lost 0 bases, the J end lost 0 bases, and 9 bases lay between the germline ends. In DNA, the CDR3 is TGCGCCAGCAGCTTGGCGGGGGTTTACCAAGAGACCCAGTACTTC. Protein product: CASSLAGVYQETQYF. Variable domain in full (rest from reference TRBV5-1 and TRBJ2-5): KAGVTQTPRYLIKTRGQQVTLSCSPISGHRSVSWYQQTPGQGLQFLFEYFSETQRNKGNFPGRFSGRQFSNSRSEMNVSTLELGDSALYLCASSLAGVYQETQYFGPGTRLLVL.

Here the CDR3 DNA reads TGTGCCACCAGTGTTTCCGGTGGGGGGGCGTCCTACAATGAGCAGTTCTTC. Residues: CATSVSGGGASYNEQFF. The V and J genes are TRBV24-1 and TRBJ2-1, with D perhaps matching TRBD2 (7 bases). This CDR3 spans 17 amino acids. CDR1 KGHDR and CDR2 SFDVKD come from the germline V gene. Trimming pared 5 bases from V and 1 base from J, leaving 17 bases between.

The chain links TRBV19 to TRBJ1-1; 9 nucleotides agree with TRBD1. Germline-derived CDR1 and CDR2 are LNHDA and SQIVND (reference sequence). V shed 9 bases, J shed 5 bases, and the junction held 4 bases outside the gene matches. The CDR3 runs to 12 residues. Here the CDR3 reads CARGQGGTEAFF. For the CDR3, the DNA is TGTGCCAGGGGACAGGGAGGGACTGAAGCTTTCTTT.

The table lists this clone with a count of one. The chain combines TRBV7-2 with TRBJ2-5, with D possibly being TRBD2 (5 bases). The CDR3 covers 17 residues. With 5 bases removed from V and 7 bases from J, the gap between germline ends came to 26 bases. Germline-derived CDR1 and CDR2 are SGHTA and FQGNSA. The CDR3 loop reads CASSPHTGLRGSGTQYF. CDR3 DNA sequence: TGTGCCAGCAGCCCACATACCGGGCTAAGAGGGAGTGGGACCCAGTACTTC.

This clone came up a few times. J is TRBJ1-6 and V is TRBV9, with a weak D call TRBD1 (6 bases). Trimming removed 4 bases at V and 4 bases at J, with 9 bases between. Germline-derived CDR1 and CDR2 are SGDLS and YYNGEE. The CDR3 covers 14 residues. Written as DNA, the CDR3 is TGTGCCAGCAGCTTTGGACAGTATAATTCACCCCTCCACTTT. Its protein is CASSFGQYNSPLHF.